Listed below are T cell receptor beta chains from one sample, sequenced in a study of shared clonotypes between healthy human individuals. Libraries were prepared by immunoSEQ multiplex PCR; TCRdb keeps only in-frame clonotypes and omits some of them. The table shows about 120,000 clones, with about two thirds occurring only once. Specimen: memory CD8+ T cells sorted from blood. The receptors stem from a woman younger than 45 in good health. Both conserved end residues are part of each CDR3. The D gene is left open where the match is weak. A clone size is listed for some rows: how often the clone was seen (once, few, many), or a class if it is expanded.

CDR3 length	clone size	V gene	D gene	J gene	CDR3 DNA	CDR3 protein
12	-	TRBV10-2	-	TRBJ1-1	TGCGCCAGCAGTGTAGGTGGAACTGAAGCTTTCTTT	CASSVGGTEAFF
16	-	TRBV7-9	TRBD2	TRBJ2-3	TGTGCCAGCAGGGATAGCGGGAGGCCGCTAACAGATACGCAGTATTTT	CASRDSGRPLTDTQYF
15	-	TRBV5-4	-	TRBJ2-7	TGTGCCAGCAGCGCGGCAAGTGGACTTCGCTACGAGCAGTACTTC	CASSAASGLRYEQYF
14	-	TRBV4-2	-	TRBJ1-2	TGTGCCAGCAGCACCCCAGGGACTCCATATGGCTACACCTTC	CASSTPGTPYGYTF
16	-	TRBV7-9	TRBD2	TRBJ2-5	TGTGCCAGCAGTTGGACTAGCGGGAGGGCCGTGGAGACCCAGTACTTC	CASSWTSGRAVETQYF
16	-	TRBV4-1	-	TRBJ2-7	TGCGCCAGCAGCCAAGATCCGACTTTTAGCTCCTACGAGCAGTACTTC	CASSQDPTFSSYEQYF
15	-	TRBV10-3	TRBD1	TRBJ2-7	TGTGCCATCAGTGAGCGGTATCTCGGACAGGGTAAGCAGTACTTC	CAISERYLGQGKQYF
15	-	TRBV19	TRBD2	TRBJ2-1	TGTGCCAGTAGTATCGGACTAGCGGTGGGGAATGAGCAGTTCTTC	CASSIGLAVGNEQFF
14	-	TRBV5-6	-	TRBJ1-2	TGTGCCAGCAGTCTTAGTCGAAAGACCTATGGCTACACCTTC	CASSLSRKTYGYTF
12	once	TRBV5-8	-	TRBJ2-1	TGTGCCAGCAGCTTCTGGTTCAATGAGCAGTTCTTC	CASSFWFNEQFF
15	-	TRBV15	TRBD1	TRBJ2-5	TGTGCCACCAGCAGTCGACAGGGCGAAGGGGAGACCCAGTACTTC	CATSSRQGEGETQYF
14	-	TRBV4-1	-	TRBJ2-7	TGCGCCAGCAGCCAAGGACAGGTGTTCTACGAGCAGTACTTC	CASSQGQVFYEQYF
16	-	TRBV28	-	TRBJ1-2	TGTGCCAGCAGTTTAGAATCGACAGGCGGATTTTATGGCTACACCTTC	CASSLESTGGFYGYTF
17	-	TRBV5-6	TRBD2	TRBJ2-3	TGTGCCAGCAGCCCGGGGTCCACTAGCGGGTACACAGATACGCAGTATTTT	CASSPGSTSGYTDTQYF
15	many	TRBV13	-	TRBJ2-7	TGTGCCAGCAGCTTAGAGGGGGGAGTTTCCTACGAGCAGTACTTC	CASSLEGGVSYEQYF
17	-	TRBV28	TRBD2	TRBJ2-2	TGTGCCAGCAGTCCTTCTGGGACTATCTTCTCAACCGGGGAGCTGTTTTTT	CASSPSGTIFSTGELFF
12	-	TRBV29-1	-	TRBJ2-1	TGCAGCGTCGAGCGACCCTACAATGAGCAGTTCTTC	CSVERPYNEQFF
17	-	TRBV5-5	-	TRBJ2-2	TGTGCCAGCAGCTTGCGACCGGGACTCTCGAACACCGGGGAGCTGTTTTTT	CASSLRPGLSNTGELFF
14	-	TRBV19	-	TRBJ1-6	TGTGCCAGTAGTACCTGGACAGCTAATTCACCCCTCCACTTT	CASSTWTANSPLHF
13	-	TRBV29-1	-	TRBJ2-7	TGCAGCGTTGAAATTGGCTTATCCTACGAGCAGTACTTC	CSVEIGLSYEQYF
15	-	TRBV9	TRBD2	TRBJ2-1	TGTGCCAGCAGCGTATTGACTAGCGGCCACAATGAGCAGTTCTTC	CASSVLTSGHNEQFF
15	-	TRBV6-1	TRBD1	TRBJ1-1	TGTGCCAGCAGTGATAGACAGGGGATATGGACTGAAGCTTTCTTT	CASSDRQGIWTEAFF
16	-	TRBV28	TRBD1	TRBJ1-5	TGTGCCAGCAGCCAGGGACAGGGGGCCCCGTTAAAGCCCCAGCATTTT	CASSQGQGAPLKPQHF
13	-	TRBV6-1	-	TRBJ1-2	TGTGCCAGCAGCTTAGCGGACAGCTATGGCTACACCTTC	CASSLADSYGYTF
14	-	TRBV4-1	-	TRBJ1-2	TGCGCCAGCAGCCAAGATAGGAGCCTAGGGGGCTACACCTTC	CASSQDRSLGGYTF
13	-	TRBV29-1	-	TRBJ2-3	TGCAGCGTTGGAAACGGTGAGGCAGATACGCAGTATTTT	CSVGNGEADTQYF
14	-	TRBV7-7	-	TRBJ2-2	TGTGCCAGCAGCTCGGCTGGACAGACCGGGGAGCTGTTTTTT	CASSSAGQTGELFF
13	-	TRBV27	-	TRBJ1-5	TGTGCCAGCAGTTTGGGGGACAATCAGCCCCAGCATTTT	CASSLGDNQPQHF
17	-	TRBV10-2	-	TRBJ1-4	TGCGCCAGCAGTGGGGTGTTGACAGTTGCAACTAATGAAAAACTGTTTTTT	CASSGVLTVATNEKLFF
15	-	TRBV4-1	-	TRBJ2-3	TGCGCCAGCAGCCAAGGTTTTCAGGGCACAGATACGCAGTATTTT	CASSQGFQGTDTQYF
16	few	TRBV19	-	TRBJ2-7	TGTGCCAGTAGCCCGGACAGACCCTTCAGCTCCTACGAGCAGTACTTC	CASSPDRPFSSYEQYF
17	few	TRBV28	-	TRBJ2-7	TGTGCCAGCAGTTTTTCCACGAGCGGGCAGGCTTCCTACGAGCAGTACTTC	CASSFSTSGQASYEQYF
14	-	TRBV6-1	-	TRBJ1-1	TGTGCTTCCGAGTATCTCGGCAATACCGCTGAAGCTTTCTTT	CASEYLGNTAEAFF
16	-	TRBV5-6	TRBD2	TRBJ2-7	TGTGCCAGCAGCTTGTCTTCGGGACTAGCGGTATACGAGCAGTACTTC	CASSLSSGLAVYEQYF
16	-	TRBV6-6	TRBD1	TRBJ2-7	TGTGCCAGCAGTTTCCCACCCCCGGGACAGGGGTGTGAGCAGTACTTC	CASSFPPPGQGCEQYF
15	medium-sized	TRBV5-1	-	TRBJ2-7	TGCGCCAGCAGCTTGGAAATAGCGGCGGACTACGAGCAGTACTTC	CASSLEIAADYEQYF
11	-	TRBV5-4	TRBD1	TRBJ1-2	TGTGCCAGCAGCTACGGACAGGGATACACCTTC	CASSYGQGYTF
14	-	TRBV27	-	TRBJ2-5	TGTGCCAGCAGTTTTGGGTCAGGGGAAGAGACCCAGTACTTC	CASSFGSGEETQYF
13	-	TRBV29-1	-	TRBJ1-4	TGCAGCGGATGGATACAGGGTAATGAAAAACTGTTTTTT	CSGWIQGNEKLFF
16	-	TRBV7-9	-	TRBJ1-2	TGTGCCAGCAGACCACCCCCGGGAGATAAGAACTATGGCTACACCTTC	CASRPPPGDKNYGYTF
16	-	TRBV28	-	TRBJ1-3	TGTGCCAGCACCCTTGGGGGGGATTCCTCTGGAAACACCATATATTTT	CASTLGGDSSGNTIYF
17	-	TRBV11-2	-	TRBJ1-4	TGTGCCAGCAGCCTACCTCCCCCAGGGCGGTCGTTAGAAAAACTGTTTTTT	CASSLPPPGRSLEKLFF
13	-	TRBV29-1	-	TRBJ2-7	TGCAGCGTTACAACTAGAACGACCCACGAGCAGTACTTC	CSVTTRTTHEQYF
15	few	TRBV4-1	TRBD1	TRBJ1-5	TGCGCCAGCAGCCTACAGACAGGGCTCAATCAGCCCCAGCATTTT	CASSLQTGLNQPQHF
16	few	TRBV7-2	-	TRBJ2-7	TGTGCCAGCAGCGTTTCGAATAGGGGCAGGGTCTGGGAGCAGTACTTC	CASSVSNRGRVWEQYF
18	-	TRBV28	TRBD1	TRBJ1-4	TGTGCCAGCAGAGACAGGGGGCAATGTGACTGTGCTAATGAAAAACTGTTTTTT	CASRDRGQCDCANEKLFF
15	once	TRBV6-5	TRBD2	TRBJ2-7	TGTGCCAGCGGCGGACTTAGCGGGAGTTTCTACGAGCAGTACTTC	CASGGLSGSFYEQYF